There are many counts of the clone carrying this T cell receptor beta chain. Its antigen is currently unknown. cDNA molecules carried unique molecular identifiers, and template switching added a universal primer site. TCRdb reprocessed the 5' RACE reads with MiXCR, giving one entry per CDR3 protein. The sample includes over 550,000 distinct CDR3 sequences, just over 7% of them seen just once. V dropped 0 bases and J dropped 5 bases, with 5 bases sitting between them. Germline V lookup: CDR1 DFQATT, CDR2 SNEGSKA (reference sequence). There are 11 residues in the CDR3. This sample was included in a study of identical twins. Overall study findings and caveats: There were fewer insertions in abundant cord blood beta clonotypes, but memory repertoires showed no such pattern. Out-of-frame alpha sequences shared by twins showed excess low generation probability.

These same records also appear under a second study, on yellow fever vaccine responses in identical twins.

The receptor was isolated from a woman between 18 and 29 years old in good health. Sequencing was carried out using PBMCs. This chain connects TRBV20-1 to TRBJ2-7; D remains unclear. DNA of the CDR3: TGCAGTGCTAGAGAATTAGACGAGCAGTACTTC. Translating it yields CSARELDEQYF.